This TCR beta chain was sequenced for a study of T cell responses to AZD1222 COVID-19 vaccine (TCRdb year 2021). Background for the entire study: AZD1222 recipients whose second dose came at about 4 weeks and those whose second dose came at about 12 weeks were combined into one group, since spike-specific TCR depth and breadth did not differ between the two schedules. TCR sequencing covered more than 230 trial participants: about 210 given two doses of AZD1222 and around 25 given two doses of MenACWY control vaccine. Enrollment into the trials was organized by age into subgroups of 18-55, 56-69 and 70-plus years, and those subgroups contained roughly 140, 27 and 60 TCR-sequenced participants, respectively.

The CDR3 regions of human TCRbeta chains were subjected to immunosequencing. For the original study's pipeline: Repertoire TCRs were checked for matches against a reference library of SARS-CoV-2-specific TCRs that had been generated using the MIRA antigen-specificity platform. Breadth was defined as the fraction of unique TCRs that were SARS-CoV-2-associated, and depth was defined as the fraction of total T cells that were SARS-CoV-2-associated. Each spike-specific TCR was assigned to its reactive spike region and to a CD4 or CD8 class using the MIRA data. Log10-transformed breadth and depth values were compared by one-way ANOVA with Sidak's multiple comparisons tests. TCRdb took this table from immuneACCESS and kept in-frame rearrangements with V and J called. Such tables lack part of the clones; where checked against another copy, unresolved V genes explain under half of the gap, and the rest is unexplained. The DNA gave D and trimming, while V, J and clone size come from that table. This sample comprises under 85,000 clones, about nine tenths of them detected only once. Roughly a quarter of the sample rests with the top ten.

Interpreted using the paper, the time point label stands for: baseline before first vaccination. Vaccinee samples were obtained from the UK trials COV001 and COV002, which included a single-blind randomized controlled phase 2/3 trial of AZD1222 (ChAdOx1 nCoV-19) in healthy adults. For TCRbeta chain sequencing, PBMC samples from trial participants were taken at day 0 and at day 28 after the second dose. Inclusive of the bounding cysteine and phenylalanine, the CDR3 is 14 residues long. The DNA shown is the 42-base CDR3, in frame from base 1. CDR1 and CDR2 are drawn from the germline V gene: SGHTA, FQGNSA. V is pared back by 1 base and J by 2 bases, with 9 bases lying between the germline termini. The investigation overall reported the following: Because no samples from the day 14 peak response were available, repertoires could be characterized only after the peak T cell response. The vaccine-associated CD4 TCRs covered the entire spike protein, and the dominant responses fell in regions 160-218 and 743-854. A significant rise in spike-specific TCR breadth and depth was observed after two AZD1222 doses relative to day 0 and relative to MenACWY recipients. Conclusions about previously exposed vaccinees were limited because only six AZD1222 recipients were SARS-CoV-2 seropositive at baseline. In the small 56-69-year group, the increase in depth fell short of significance, most likely because of low power. Participants were mostly white British, with more females than males. The authors suggested clonal diversity may have been underestimated. Reportedly, almost half of the unique spike-specific TCRs recognized epitopes lying outside the regions that are mutated in the B.1.351 and B.1.1.7 variants.

This clone was found once. Its antigen is unknown. Within one base of it there is no much larger clone, and no base qualities were kept. The sequenced sample was peripheral blood, obtained on day 0 of AZD1222 vaccination. This TCR came from an adult in good health. The sequence is built from TRBV7-2 and TRBJ2-7; the D gene is unclear. The CDR3 has the sequence CASSLVHTAYEQYF. The DNA is TGTGCCAGCAGCTTAGTGCACACCGCCTACGAGCAGTACTTC.